This T cell receptor (beta chain) emerged from a study of early T cells in non-severe SARS-CoV-2 infection. About the study: Sequencing targeted bulk RNA from unsorted whole blood, leaving chains unpaired.

Findings and limits, study-wide: Reliance on VDJdb matching favored anti-spike CD8 responses; private and CD4 specificities were missed.

V was clipped by 6 bases and J by 6 bases; unmatched bases: 6. Germline V gene lookup returns CDR1 MDHEN and CDR2 SYDVKM. This CDR3 comprises 15 residues. The table lists this clonotype with many counts. As yet, its antigen is unknown. Individual cDNA molecules were tagged with unique molecular identifiers, the study reported. Via MiXCR, TCRdb re-called the 5' RACE reads, giving one row per CDR3 protein. The sample has tens of thousands of distinct CDR3 sequences; roughly 6% are singletons. The clonotype comes from an adult who was a healthcare worker with PCR-confirmed SARS-CoV-2 infection or an uninfected control (not recorded which). This rearrangement joins TRBV28 to TRBJ2-1; the match to TRBD2 covers 12 bases. The sample was whole blood. CDR3 loop: CASRERTSGVNEQFF. The DNA of the CDR3 is TGTGCCAGCAGGGAAAGGACTAGCGGGGTCAATGAGCAGTTCTTC.